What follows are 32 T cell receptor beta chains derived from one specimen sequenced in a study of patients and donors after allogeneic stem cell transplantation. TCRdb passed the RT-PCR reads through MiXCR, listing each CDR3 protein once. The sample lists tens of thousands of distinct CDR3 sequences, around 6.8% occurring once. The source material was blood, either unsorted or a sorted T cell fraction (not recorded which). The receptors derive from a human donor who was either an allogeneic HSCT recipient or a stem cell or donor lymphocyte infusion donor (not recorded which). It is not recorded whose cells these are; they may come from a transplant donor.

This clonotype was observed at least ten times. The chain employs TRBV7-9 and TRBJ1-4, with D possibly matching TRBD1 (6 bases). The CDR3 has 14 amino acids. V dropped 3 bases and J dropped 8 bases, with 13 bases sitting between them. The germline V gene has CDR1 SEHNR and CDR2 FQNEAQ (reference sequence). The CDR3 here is CASSLTGGQEKLFF. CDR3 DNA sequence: TGTGCCAGCAGCTTGACAGGTGGTCAGGAAAAACTGTTTTTT.

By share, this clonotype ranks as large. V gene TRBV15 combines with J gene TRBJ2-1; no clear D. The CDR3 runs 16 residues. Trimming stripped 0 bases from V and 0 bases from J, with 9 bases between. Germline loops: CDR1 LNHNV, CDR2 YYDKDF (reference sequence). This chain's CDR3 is CATSRDRLFSYNEQFF. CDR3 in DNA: TGTGCCACCAGCAGAGATAGGCTGTTCTCCTACAATGAGCAGTTCTTC.

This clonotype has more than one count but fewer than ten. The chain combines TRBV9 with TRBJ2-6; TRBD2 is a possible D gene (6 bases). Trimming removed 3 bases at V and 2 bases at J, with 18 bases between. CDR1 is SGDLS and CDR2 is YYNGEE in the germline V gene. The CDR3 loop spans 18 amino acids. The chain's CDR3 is CASSADGGSAAGANVLTF. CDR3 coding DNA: TGTGCCAGCAGCGCAGACGGAGGGTCGGCAGCTGGGGCCAACGTCCTGACTTTC.

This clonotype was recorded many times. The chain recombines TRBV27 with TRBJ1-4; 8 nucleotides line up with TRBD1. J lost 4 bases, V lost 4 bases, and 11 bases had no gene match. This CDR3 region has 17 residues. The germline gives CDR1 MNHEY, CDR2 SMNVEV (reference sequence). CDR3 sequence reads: CASSSRDRRTFNEKLFF. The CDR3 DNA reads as TGTGCCAGCAGTTCCCGGGACAGGAGGACCTTTAATGAAAAACTGTTTTTT.

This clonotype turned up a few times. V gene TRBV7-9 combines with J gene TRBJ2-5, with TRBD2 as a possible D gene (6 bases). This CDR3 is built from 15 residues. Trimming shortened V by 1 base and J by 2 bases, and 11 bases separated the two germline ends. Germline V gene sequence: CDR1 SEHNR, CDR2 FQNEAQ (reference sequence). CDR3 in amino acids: CASSLGDLGQETQYF. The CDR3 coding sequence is TGTGCCAGCAGCTTAGGGGACTTGGGACAAGAGACCCAGTACTTC.

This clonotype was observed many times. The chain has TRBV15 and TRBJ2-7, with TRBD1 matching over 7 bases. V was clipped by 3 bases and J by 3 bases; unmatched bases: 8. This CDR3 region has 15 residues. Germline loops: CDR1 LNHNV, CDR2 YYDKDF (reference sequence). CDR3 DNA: TGTGCCACCAGCAGGACCTTAGGGACAGTCTACGAGCAGTACTTC. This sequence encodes CATSRTLGTVYEQYF.

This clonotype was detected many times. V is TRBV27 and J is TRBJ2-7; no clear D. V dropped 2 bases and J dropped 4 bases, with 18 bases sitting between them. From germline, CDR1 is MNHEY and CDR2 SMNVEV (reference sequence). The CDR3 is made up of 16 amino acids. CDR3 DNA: TGTGCCAGCAGTTTAAAAATAGTATGGGCCGGATACGAGCAGTACTTC. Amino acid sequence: CASSLKIVWAGYEQYF.

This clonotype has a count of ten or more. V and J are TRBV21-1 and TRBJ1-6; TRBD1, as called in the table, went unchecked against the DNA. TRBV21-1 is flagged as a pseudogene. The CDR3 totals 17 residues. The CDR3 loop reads CASSKLRTGTSNSPLHF. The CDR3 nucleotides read TGTGCCAGCAGCAAGCTTCGGACAGGAACCTCTAATTCACCCCTCCACTTT.

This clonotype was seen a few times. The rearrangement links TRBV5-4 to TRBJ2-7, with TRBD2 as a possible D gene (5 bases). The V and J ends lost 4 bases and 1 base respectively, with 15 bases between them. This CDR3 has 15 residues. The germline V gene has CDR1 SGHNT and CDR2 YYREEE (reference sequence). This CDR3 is CASSPAARGSYEQYF. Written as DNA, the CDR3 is TGTGCCAGCAGCCCGGCCGCCCGGGGTTCCTACGAGCAGTACTTC.

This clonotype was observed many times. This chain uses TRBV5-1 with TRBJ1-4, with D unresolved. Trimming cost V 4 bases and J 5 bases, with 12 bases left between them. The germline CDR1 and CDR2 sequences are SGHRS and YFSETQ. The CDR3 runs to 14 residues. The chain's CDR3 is CASSQASPNEKLFF. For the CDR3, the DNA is TGCGCCAGCAGCCAAGCCAGCCCGAATGAAAAACTGTTTTTT.

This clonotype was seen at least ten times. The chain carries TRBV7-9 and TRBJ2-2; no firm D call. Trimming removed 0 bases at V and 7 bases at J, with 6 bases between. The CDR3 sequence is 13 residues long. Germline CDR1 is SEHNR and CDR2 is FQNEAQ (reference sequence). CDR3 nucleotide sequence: TGTGCCAGCAGCTTAGCTTCCTACGGGGAGCTGTTTTTT. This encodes CASSLASYGELFF.

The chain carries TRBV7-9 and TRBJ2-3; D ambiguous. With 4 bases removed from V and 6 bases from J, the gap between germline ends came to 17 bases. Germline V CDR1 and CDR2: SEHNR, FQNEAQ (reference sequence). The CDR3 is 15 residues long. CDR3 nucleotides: TGTGCCAGCAGCTCCCCCAAGACTGATATCGATACGCAGTATTTT. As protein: CASSSPKTDIDTQYF.

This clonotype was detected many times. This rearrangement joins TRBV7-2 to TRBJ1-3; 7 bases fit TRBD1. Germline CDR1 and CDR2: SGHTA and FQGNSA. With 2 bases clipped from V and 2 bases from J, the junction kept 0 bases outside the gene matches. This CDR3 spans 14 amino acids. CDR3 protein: CASSLTGAGNTIYF. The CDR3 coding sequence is TGTGCCAGCAGCTTAACAGGGGCTGGAAACACCATATATTTT.

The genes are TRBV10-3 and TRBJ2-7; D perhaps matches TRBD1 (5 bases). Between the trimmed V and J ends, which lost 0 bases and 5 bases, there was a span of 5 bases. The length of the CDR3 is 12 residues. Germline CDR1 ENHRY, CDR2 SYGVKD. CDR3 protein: CAISESRDEQYF. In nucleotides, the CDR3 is TGTGCCATCAGTGAGTCCAGGGACGAGCAGTACTTC.

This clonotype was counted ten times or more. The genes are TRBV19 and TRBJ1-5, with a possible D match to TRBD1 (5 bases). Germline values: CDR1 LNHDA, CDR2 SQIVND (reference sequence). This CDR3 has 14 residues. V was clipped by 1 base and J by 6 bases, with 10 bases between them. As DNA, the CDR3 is TGTGCCAGTAGTATAGCCCAGGGACCTCAGCCCCAGCATTTT. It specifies CASSIAQGPQPQHF.

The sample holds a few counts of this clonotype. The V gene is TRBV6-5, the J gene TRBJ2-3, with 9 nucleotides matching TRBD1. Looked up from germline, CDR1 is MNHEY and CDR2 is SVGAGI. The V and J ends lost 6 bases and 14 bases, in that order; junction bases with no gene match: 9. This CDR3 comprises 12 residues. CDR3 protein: CASSPDRGIWYF. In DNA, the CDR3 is TGTGCCAGCAGCCCCGACAGGGGGATTTGGTATTTT.

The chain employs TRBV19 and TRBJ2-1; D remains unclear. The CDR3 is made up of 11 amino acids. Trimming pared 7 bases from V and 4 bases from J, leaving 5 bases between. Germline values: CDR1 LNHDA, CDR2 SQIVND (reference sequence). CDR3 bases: TGTGCCAGTACCAAATACAATGAGCAGTTCTTC. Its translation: CASTKYNEQFF.

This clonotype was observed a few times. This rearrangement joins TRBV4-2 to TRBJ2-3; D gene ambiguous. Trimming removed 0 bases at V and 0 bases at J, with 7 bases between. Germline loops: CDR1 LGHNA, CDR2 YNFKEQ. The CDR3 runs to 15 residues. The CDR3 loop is CASSQDLASTDTQYF. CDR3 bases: TGTGCCAGCAGCCAAGATCTGGCCAGCACAGATACGCAGTATTTT.

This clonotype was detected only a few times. CDR3 sequence reads: CASTPGGANQPQHF. CDR3 nucleotide sequence: TGTGCCAGTACCCCAGGGGGGGCTAATCAGCCCCAGCATTTT. The gene calls are TRBV19 and TRBJ1-5; 7 nucleotides align to TRBD1. The ends lost 7 bases at V and 4 bases at J; junction bases unmatched: 7. CDR3 length equals 14 residues. Germline assignment: CDR1 LNHDA and CDR2 SQIVND (reference sequence).

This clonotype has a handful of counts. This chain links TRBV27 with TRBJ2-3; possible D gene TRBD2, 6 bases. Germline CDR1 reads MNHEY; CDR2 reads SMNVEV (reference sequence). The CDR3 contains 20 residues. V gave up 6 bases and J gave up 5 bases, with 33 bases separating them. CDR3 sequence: CASRNVWPFLASEVEDTQYF. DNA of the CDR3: TGTGCCAGCAGAAACGTTTGGCCCTTCCTAGCGTCCGAGGTTGAAGATACGCAGTATTTT.

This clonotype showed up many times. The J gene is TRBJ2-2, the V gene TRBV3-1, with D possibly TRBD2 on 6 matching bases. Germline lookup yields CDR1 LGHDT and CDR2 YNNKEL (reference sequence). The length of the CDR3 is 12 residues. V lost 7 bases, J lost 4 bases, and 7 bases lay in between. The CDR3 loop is CASMRGTGELFF. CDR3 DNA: TGTGCCAGCATGCGGGGCACCGGGGAGCTGTTTTTT. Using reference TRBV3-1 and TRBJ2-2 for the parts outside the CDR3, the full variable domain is DTAVSQTPKYLVTQMGNDKSIKCEQNLGHDTMYWYKQDSKKFLKIMFSYNNKELIINETVPNRFSPKSPDKAHLNLHINSLELGDSAVYFCASMRGTGELFFGEGSRLTVL.

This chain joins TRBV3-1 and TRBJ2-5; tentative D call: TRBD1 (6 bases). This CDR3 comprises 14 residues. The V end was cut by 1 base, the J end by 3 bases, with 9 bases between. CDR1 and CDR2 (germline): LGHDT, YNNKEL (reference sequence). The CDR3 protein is CASSQGTAKETQYF. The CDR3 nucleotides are TGTGCCAGCAGCCAAGGGACAGCTAAAGAGACCCAGTACTTC.

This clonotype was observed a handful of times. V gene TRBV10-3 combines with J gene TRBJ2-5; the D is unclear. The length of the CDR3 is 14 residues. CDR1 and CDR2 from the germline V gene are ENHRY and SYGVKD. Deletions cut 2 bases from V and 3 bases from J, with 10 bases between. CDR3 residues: CAISELSHEETQYF. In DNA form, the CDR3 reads TGTGCCATCAGTGAGCTCAGTCACGAAGAGACCCAGTACTTC.

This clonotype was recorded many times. The CDR3 spells CASSLSNTGELFF. CDR3 nucleotides: TGTGCCAGCAGCTTATCGAACACCGGGGAGCTGTTTTTT. This rearrangement joins TRBV7-3 to TRBJ2-2; D unresolved. In germline, CDR1 is SGHTA, CDR2 FQGTGA. Trimming pared 2 bases from V and 0 bases from J, leaving 1 base between. The CDR3 covers 13 residues. The full variable domain, rest sourced from reference TRBV7-3 and TRBJ2-2, is GAGVSQTPSNKVTEKGKYVELRCDPISGHTALYWYRQSLGQGPEFLIYFQGTGAADDSGLPNDRFFAVRPEGSVSTLKIQRTERGDSAVYLCASSLSNTGELFFGEGSRLTVL.

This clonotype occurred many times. CDR3 amino acids: CARRGLGNQPQHF. The CDR3 DNA sequence: TGTGCCAGAAGGGGATTAGGGAATCAGCCCCAGCATTTT. This chain joins TRBV6-5 and TRBJ1-5; tentatively, D is TRBD1 (5 bases). The CDR3 length is 13 residues. Germline-derived CDR1 and CDR2 are MNHEY and SVGAGI. V lost 9 bases and J lost 4, with 13 bases in between.

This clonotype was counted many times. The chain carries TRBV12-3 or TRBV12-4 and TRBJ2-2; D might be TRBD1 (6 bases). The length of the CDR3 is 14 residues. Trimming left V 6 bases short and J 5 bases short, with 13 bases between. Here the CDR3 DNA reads TGTGCCAGCAGAAGGGGGTCGGGGACCGGGGAGCTGTTTTTT. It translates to CASRRGSGTGELFF.

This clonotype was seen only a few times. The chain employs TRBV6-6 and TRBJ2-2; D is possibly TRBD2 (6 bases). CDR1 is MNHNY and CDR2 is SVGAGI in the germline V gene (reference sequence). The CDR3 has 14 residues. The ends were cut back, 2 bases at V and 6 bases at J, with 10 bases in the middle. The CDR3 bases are TGTGCCAGCAGTTACATCTCGGGAGCCGGGGAGCTGTTTTTT. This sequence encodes CASSYISGAGELFF.

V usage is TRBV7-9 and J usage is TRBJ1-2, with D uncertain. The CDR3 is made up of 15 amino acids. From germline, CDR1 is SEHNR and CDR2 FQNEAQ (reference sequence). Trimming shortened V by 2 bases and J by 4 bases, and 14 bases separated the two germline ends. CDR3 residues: CASSLSFDSPYGYTF. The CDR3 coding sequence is TGTGCCAGCAGCTTATCATTCGATTCCCCCTATGGCTACACCTTC.

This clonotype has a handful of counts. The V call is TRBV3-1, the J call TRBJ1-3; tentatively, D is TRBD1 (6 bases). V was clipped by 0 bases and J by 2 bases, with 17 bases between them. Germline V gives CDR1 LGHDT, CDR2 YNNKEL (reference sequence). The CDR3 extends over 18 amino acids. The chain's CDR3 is CASSQDLAGGTTGNTIYF. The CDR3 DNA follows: TGTGCCAGCAGCCAAGATCTAGCGGGCGGGACAACTGGAAACACCATATATTTT.

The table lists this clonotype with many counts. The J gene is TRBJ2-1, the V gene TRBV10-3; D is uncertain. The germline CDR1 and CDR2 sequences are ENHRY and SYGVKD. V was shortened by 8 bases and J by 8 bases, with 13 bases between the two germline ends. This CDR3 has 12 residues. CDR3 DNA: TGTGCCATCGCCTTGGTAGGCGATGAGCAGTTCTTC. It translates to CAIALVGDEQFF.

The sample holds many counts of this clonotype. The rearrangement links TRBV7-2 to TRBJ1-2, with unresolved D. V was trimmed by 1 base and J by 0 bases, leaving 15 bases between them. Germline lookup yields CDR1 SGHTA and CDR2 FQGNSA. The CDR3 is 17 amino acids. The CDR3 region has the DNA TGTGCCAGCAGCTTAGAGGCCAGCTACCATACTAACTATGGCTACACCTTC. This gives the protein CASSLEASYHTNYGYTF.

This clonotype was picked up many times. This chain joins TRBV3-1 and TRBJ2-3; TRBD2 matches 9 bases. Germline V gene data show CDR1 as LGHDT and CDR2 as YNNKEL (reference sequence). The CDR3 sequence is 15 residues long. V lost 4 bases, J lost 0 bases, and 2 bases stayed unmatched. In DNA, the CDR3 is TGTGCCAGCAGCCTGACTAGCGGAAGCACAGATACGCAGTATTTT. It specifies CASSLTSGSTDTQYF.